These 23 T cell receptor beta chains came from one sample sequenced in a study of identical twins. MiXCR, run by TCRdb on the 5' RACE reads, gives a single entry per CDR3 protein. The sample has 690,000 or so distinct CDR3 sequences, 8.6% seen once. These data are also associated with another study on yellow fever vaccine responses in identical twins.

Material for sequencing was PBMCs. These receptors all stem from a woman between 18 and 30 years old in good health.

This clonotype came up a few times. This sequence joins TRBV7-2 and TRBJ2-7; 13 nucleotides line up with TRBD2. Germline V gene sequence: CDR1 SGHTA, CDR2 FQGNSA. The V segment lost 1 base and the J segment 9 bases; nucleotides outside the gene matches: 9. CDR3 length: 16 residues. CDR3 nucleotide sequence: TGTGCCAGCAGCTTAGGACTAGCGGGGGGCGACGGCTTGCAGTACTTC. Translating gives CASSLGLAGGDGLQYF.

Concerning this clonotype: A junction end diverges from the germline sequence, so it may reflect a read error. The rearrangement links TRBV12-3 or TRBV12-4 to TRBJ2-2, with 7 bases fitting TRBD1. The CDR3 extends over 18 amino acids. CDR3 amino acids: CACSFATTTGVKTGELFF. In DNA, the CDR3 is TGTGCCTGCAGTTTTGCTACGACTACAGGGGTAAAAACCGGGGAGCTGTTTTTT.

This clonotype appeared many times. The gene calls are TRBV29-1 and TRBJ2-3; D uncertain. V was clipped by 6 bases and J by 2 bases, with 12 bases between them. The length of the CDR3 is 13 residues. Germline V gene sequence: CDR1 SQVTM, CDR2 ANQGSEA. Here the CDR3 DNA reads TGCAGCGTAAGGGAACCCTTCACAGATACGCAGTATTTT. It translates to CSVREPFTDTQYF.

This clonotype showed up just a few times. The CDR3 spells CASSLARTNTPLHF. The CDR3 nucleotides read TGTGCCAGCAGTTTGGCGAGAACCAATACACCCCTCCACTTT. The chain joins TRBV12-3 or TRBV12-4 to TRBJ1-6; no firm D call. The length of the CDR3 is 14 residues. V gave up 3 bases and J gave up 11 bases, with 14 bases separating them.

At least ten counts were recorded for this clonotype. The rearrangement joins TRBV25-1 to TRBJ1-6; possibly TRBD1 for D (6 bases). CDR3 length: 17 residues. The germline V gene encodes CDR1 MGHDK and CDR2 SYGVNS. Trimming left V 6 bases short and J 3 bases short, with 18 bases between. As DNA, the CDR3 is TGTGCCAGCAGACCCCAGACAGGAAGCCTCTATAATTCACCCCTCCACTTT. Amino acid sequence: CASRPQTGSLYNSPLHF.

The CDR3 nucleotides are TGTGCCAGCAACCTAGCGGGAAGCACCTACGAGCAGTACTTC. Protein: CASNLAGSTYEQYF. V gene TRBV28 combines with J gene TRBJ2-7; 9 bases map to TRBD2. After removal of 7 bases from V and 2 bases from J, the junction contained 6 bases not matched to a gene. Germline-derived CDR1 and CDR2 are MDHEN and SYDVKM. CDR3 length: 14 residues.

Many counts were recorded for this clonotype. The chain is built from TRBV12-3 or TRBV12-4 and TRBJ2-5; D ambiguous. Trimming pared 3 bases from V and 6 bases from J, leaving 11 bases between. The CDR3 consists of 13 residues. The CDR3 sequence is CASSLGNIKTQYF. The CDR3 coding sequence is TGTGCCAGCAGTTTGGGGAATATCAAGACCCAGTACTTC.

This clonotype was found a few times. CDR3 sequence reads: CASSSQRGSSYEQYF. The CDR3 region has the DNA TGTGCCAGCAGTTCCCAGCGGGGGAGCTCCTACGAGCAGTACTTC. J is TRBJ2-7 and V is TRBV6-5; the match to TRBD2 covers 8 bases. In germline, CDR1 is MNHEY, CDR2 SVGAGI. This CDR3 has 15 residues. The J segment lost 0 bases and the V segment lost 4 bases, leaving 5 bases of the junction unmatched.

The CDR3 DNA sequence: TGTGCCAGCAGGAGGGGTCTGAACAATGAGCAGTTCTTC. This sequence encodes CASRRGLNNEQFF. The V gene is TRBV2, the J gene TRBJ2-1; D is possibly TRBD1 or TRBD2 (5 bases each). CDR1 and CDR2 (germline): SNHLY, FYNNEI. Trimming cost V 6 bases and J 5 bases, with 11 bases left between them. The CDR3 is made up of 13 amino acids.

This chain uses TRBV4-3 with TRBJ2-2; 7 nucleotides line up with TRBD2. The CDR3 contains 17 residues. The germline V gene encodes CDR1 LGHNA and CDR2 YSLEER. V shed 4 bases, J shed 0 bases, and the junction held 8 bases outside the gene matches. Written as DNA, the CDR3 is TGCGCCAGCAGCCTGTTTTATAGCGGGTCGAACACCGGGGAGCTGTTTTTT. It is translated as CASSLFYSGSNTGELFF.

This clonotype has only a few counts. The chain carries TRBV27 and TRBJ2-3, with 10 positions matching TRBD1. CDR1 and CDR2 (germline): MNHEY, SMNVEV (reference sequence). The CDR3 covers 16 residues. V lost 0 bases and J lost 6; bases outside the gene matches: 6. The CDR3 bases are TGTGCCAGCAGTTTATCCGCCGGGACAGGGGAGGATACGCAGTATTTT. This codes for CASSLSAGTGEDTQYF.

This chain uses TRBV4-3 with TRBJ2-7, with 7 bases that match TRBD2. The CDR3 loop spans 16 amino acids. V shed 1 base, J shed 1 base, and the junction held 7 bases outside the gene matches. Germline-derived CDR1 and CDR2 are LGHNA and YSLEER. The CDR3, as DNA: TGCGCCAGCAGCCAAGGTCTCGGCGGGAGTTCCTACGAGCAGTACTTC. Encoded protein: CASSQGLGGSSYEQYF.

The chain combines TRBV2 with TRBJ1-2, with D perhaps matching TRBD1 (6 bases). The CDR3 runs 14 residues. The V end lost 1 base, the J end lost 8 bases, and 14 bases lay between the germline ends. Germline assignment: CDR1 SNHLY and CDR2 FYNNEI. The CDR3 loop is CASSEERTEQGYTF. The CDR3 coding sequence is TGTGCCAGCAGTGAAGAGCGGACAGAGCAGGGCTACACCTTC.

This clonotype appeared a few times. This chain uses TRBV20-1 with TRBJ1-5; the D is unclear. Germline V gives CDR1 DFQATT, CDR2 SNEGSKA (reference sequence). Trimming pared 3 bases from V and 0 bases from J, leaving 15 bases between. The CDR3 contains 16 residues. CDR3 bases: TGCAGTGCTAGGAAGAGAGGGAGAAATAGCAATCAGCCCCAGCATTTT. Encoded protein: CSARKRGRNSNQPQHF.

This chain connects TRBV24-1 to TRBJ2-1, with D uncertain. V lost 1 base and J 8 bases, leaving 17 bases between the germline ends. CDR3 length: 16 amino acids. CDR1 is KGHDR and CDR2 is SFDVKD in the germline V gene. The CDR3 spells CATSDFPDPKLHEQFF. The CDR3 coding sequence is TGTGCCACCAGTGATTTCCCAGATCCCAAGCTCCATGAGCAGTTCTTC.

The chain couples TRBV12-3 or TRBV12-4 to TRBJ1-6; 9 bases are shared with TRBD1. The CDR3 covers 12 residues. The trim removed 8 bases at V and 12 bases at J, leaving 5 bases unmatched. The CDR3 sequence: CASWDRVLPLHF. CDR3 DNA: TGTGCCAGCTGGGACAGGGTTTTACCCCTCCACTTT.

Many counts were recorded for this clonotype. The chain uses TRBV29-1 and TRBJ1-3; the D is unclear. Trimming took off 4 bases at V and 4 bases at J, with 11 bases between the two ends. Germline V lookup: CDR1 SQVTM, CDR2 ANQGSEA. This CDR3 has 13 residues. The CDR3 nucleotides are TGCAGCGTTGGAGGATCTGTAGGAAACACCATATATTTT. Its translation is CSVGGSVGNTIYF.

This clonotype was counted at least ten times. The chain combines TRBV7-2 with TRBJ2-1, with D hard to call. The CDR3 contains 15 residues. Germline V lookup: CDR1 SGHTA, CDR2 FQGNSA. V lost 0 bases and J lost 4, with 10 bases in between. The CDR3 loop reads CASSLAVSTYNEQFF. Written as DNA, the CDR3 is TGTGCCAGCAGCTTAGCTGTGAGTACATACAATGAGCAGTTCTTC.

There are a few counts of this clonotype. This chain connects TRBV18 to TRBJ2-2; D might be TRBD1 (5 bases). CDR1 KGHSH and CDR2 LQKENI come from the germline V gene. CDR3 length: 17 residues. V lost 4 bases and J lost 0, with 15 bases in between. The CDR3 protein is CASSLTFGQANTGELFF. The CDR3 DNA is TGTGCCAGCTCACTTACGTTCGGACAAGCGAACACCGGGGAGCTGTTTTTT. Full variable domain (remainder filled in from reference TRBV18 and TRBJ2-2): NAGVMQNPRHLVRRRGQEARLRCSPMKGHSHVYWYRQLPEEGLKFMVYLQKENIIDESGMPKERFSAEFPKEGPSILRIQQVVRGDSAAYFCASSLTFGQANTGELFFGEGSRLTVL.

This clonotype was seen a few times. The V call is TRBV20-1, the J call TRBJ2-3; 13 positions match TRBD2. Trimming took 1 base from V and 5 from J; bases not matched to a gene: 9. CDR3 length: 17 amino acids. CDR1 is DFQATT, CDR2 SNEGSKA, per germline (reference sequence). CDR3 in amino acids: CSARGLAGGEGKDTQYF. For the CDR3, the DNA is TGCAGTGCTAGAGGACTAGCGGGAGGCGAGGGAAAAGATACGCAGTATTTT.

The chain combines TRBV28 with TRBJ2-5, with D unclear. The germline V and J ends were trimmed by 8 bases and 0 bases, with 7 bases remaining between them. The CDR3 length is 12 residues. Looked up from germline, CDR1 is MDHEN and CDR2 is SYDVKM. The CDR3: CASGEDQETQYF. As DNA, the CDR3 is TGTGCCAGCGGGGAAGACCAAGAGACCCAGTACTTC.

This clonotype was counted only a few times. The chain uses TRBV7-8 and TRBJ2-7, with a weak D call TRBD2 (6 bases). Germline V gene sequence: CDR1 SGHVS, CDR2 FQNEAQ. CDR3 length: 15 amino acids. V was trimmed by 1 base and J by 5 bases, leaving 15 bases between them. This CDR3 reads CASSLEEGRRNEQYF. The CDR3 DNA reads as TGTGCCAGCAGCTTAGAGGAAGGGAGGAGGAACGAGCAGTACTTC.

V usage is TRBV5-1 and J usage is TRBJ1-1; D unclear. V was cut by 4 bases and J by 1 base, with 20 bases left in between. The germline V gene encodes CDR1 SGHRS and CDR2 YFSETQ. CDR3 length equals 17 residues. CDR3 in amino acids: CASSPPKTFIGNTEAFF. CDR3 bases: TGCGCCAGCAGCCCGCCCAAGACGTTTATTGGGAACACTGAAGCTTTCTTT.